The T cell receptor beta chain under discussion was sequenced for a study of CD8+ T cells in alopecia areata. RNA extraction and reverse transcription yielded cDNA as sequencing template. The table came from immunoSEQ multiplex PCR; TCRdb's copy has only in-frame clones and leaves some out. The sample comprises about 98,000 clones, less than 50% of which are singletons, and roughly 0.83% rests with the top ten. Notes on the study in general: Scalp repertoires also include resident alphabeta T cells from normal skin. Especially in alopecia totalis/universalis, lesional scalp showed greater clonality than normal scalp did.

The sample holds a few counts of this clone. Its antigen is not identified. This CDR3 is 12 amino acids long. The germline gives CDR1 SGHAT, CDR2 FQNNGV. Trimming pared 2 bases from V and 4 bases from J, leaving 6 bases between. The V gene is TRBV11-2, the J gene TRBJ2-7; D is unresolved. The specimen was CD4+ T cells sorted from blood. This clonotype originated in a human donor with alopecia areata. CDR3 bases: TGTGCCAGCAGCTTAACGGAGTACGAGCAGTACTTC. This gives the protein CASSLTEYEQYF.